These T cell receptor beta chains were read from a single sample in a study of tumor-infiltrating lymphocytes in primary liver carcinoma. TCRdb itself ran the multiplex PCR reads through MiXCR, one entry per CDR3 protein. Among over 100,000 distinct CDR3 sequences listed, around 70% were seen once. Source material: tumor-adjacent normal liver tissue. The receptors stem from a woman aged 55-70 years with primary liver carcinoma and hepatitis B virus infection. Each CDR3 is given with its conserved first and last residue. A D gene is named only where the DNA matches it firmly. Where a row states a size, it is once, few, many or the class of an expanded clone; other rows omit it.

J	V	D	size	length	CDR3	DNA
TRBJ2-2	TRBV6-5	TRBD2	.	19	CASSYSGASGTVNTGELSF	TGTGCCAGCAGTTACTCCGGGGCTAGCGGGACCGTGAACACCGGGGAGCTGTCTTTT
TRBJ2-1	TRBV4-1	TRBD1	medium-sized	15	CASSQADRGRNEQFF	TGCGCCAGCAGCCAAGCAGACAGGGGGCGGAATGAGCAGTTCTTC
TRBJ2-1	TRBV6-1	.	.	13	CARSDYISSPQFF	TGTGCCAGAAGCGATTACATCAGCTCGCCACAGTTCTTC
TRBJ2-1	TRBV11-3	.	.	17	CASSSRGPRTMGNERFF	TGTGCCAGCAGCTCCCGGGGGCCGCGGACCATGGGCAATGAGAGGTTCTTC
TRBJ2-1	TRBV20-1	TRBD2	.	17	CSAPGTSAEHGYNEQFF	TGCAGTGCTCCAGGGACTAGCGCCGAACACGGATACAATGAACAGTTCTTC
TRBJ2-1	TRBV24-1	TRBD2	.	18	CATSDRSLAGGSYNEQFF	TGTGCCACCAGTGACCGCTCGCTAGCGGGAGGCTCCTACAATGAGCAGTTCTTC
TRBJ1-4	TRBV11-2	.	.	14	CTSSFELMNEKLFF	TGTACCAGCAGCTTTGAGCTGATGAATGAAAAACTGTTTTTT
TRBJ2-2	TRBV12-3/TRBV12-4	.	many	15	CASSSHRGNTGELFF	TGTGCCAGCAGTTCACATAGGGGGAACACCGGGGAGCTGTTTTTT
TRBJ1-1	TRBV11-2	.	.	20	CASSPHHHGHLRFWGHEAFF	TGTGCCAGCAGCCCACATCATCACGGACACCTTCGCTTTTGGGGCCATGAAGCTTTCTTT
TRBJ2-3	TRBV9	TRBD1	.	16	CASSGDRGRTTDTQYF	TGTGCCAGCAGTGGCGACAGGGGGAGGACCACAGATACGCAGTATTTT
TRBJ2-7	TRBV6-1	.	.	14	CARSEKGSTRGQYF	TGTGCCAGAAGCGAAAAGGGCTCCACTCGTGGCCAGTACTTC
TRBJ2-3	TRBV7-8	.	many	16	CASSLGTPPRTDTQYF	TGTGCCAGCAGCTTAGGGACACCACCTCGAACTGATACGCAGTATTTT
TRBJ2-7	TRBV11-2	.	.	13	CASSPPARRYQYF	TGTGCCAGCAGCCCCCCAGCGCGGCGGTACCAGTACTTC
TRBJ2-5	TRBV11-2	.	.	12	CASTLVSETQYF	TGTGCCAGCACCTTAGTTTCCGAGACCCAGTACTTC
TRBJ2-5	TRBV6-2/TRBV6-3	TRBD2	.	15	CASSQSGSRSETHYF	TGTGCCAGTTCTCAGAGCGGGAGCCGAAGTGAGACCCACTACTTC
TRBJ2-3	TRBV11-2	TRBD1	.	17	CTNNLGPGGPLTDTQYF	TGTACCAACAACTTAGGTCCAGGGGGTCCACTCACAGATACGCAGTATTTT
TRBJ2-2	TRBV11-2	TRBD2	medium-sized	16	CASSVSSGLAGGELFF	TGTGCCAGCAGCGTAAGCTCGGGACTAGCTGGCGGGGAGCTGTTTTTT
TRBJ1-4	TRBV6-5	.	.	14	CTSRATVTNEKLFF	TGTACCAGCAGAGCAACAGTAACTAATGAAAAACTGTTTTTT
TRBJ2-5	TRBV11-1	.	.	16	CASNLEPGYLGETQHF	TGTGCCAGCAACTTAGAGCCGGGGTACCTAGGAGAGACCCAGCACTTC
TRBJ2-1	TRBV6-1	.	few	11	CTSAKYNEQFF	TGTACCAGCGCGAAGTACAATGAGCAGTTCTTC
TRBJ2-1	TRBV4-1	.	once	13	CASSQAAGVEQSF	TGCGCCAGCAGCCAAGCTGCAGGGGTTGAGCAATCCTTC
TRBJ1-5	TRBV4-2	.	.	19	CANSQTAGKQDSSNQPQHF	TGTGCCAACAGCCAGACAGCTGGAAAACAGGATTCTAGCAATCAGCCCCAGCATTTC
TRBJ2-7	TRBV28	.	.	16	CASTSGDAVFSYEQYF	TGTGCCAGCACCTCAGGGGACGCAGTTTTCTCCTACGAGCAGTACTTC
TRBJ1-2	TRBV20-1	.	.	11	CSARRGYGYTF	TGCAGTGCTAGACGTGGCTATGGCTACACCTTC
TRBJ2-7	TRBV29-1	.	.	12	CNARDVSYEQYF	TGTAACGCTCGGGACGTCTCCTACGAGCAGTACTTC
TRBJ1-2	TRBV6-5	.	few	13	CASSYFHNYGHTF	TGTGCCAGCAGTTACTTCCATAACTATGGCCACACCTTC
TRBJ1-5	TRBV12-3/TRBV12-4	TRBD1	.	17	CASSLIRGWDSNQPHHF	TGTGCCAGCAGTTTAATCAGGGGATGGGACAGCAATCAGCCCCACCATTTT
TRBJ2-1	TRBV4-1	TRBD2	many	15	CASSFGLGRRGEQFF	TGCGCCAGCAGCTTCGGACTCGGGAGGAGAGGGGAGCAGTTCTTC
TRBJ2-5	TRBV10-2	.	.	16	CTSSEELAEGRRIQYF	TGCACCAGCAGTGAGGAATTAGCGGAAGGGCGAAGGATCCAGTACTTC
TRBJ2-1	TRBV12-3/TRBV12-4	.	.	14	CTSSLGLRDNEQFF	TGTACCAGCAGTTTAGGTTTGAGGGACAATGAACAGTTCTTC